The rows below give T cell receptor beta chains drawn from one sample of a study of OX40 agonist ivuxolimab in advanced cancers. Measured with immunoSEQ multiplex PCR; TCRdb has only the in-frame clones, and not every one. The top ten hold 2% to 2.5% of the sample, which has 45,000 to 65,000 clones, more than 75% seen once. The sample here was CD4+ or CD8+ T cells sorted from blood, taken in a trial of the OX40 agonist ivuxolimab. The receptors come from an adult with an advanced solid tumor such as melanoma, head and neck, liver or kidney cancer. Both conserved end residues are part of each CDR3. The D gene is left open where the match is weak. The listing skips clone size in some rows; elsewhere it reads once, few, many or a size class.

v_gene: TRBV30; d_gene: NA; abundance: once; j_gene: TRBJ1-5; CDR3aa: CAWSVDSTNQPQHF; CDR3nt: TGTGCCTGGAGTGTAGACAGTACCAATCAGCCCCAGCATTTT
v_gene: TRBV4-3; d_gene: TRBD2; abundance: NA; j_gene: TRBJ2-3; CDR3aa: CASSAQERGGTQYF; CDR3nt: TGCGCCAGCAGCGCCCAGGAGCGGGGCGGTACGCAGTATTTT
v_gene: TRBV5-1; d_gene: TRBD2; abundance: NA; j_gene: TRBJ2-5; CDR3aa: CASSLGMASGRALVETQYF; CDR3nt: TGCGCCAGCAGCTTGGGTATGGCTAGCGGGAGGGCCTTGGTAGAGACCCAGTACTTC
v_gene: TRBV19; d_gene: NA; abundance: few; j_gene: TRBJ1-2; CDR3aa: CASSRNDGNYGYTF; CDR3nt: TGTGCCAGTAGTAGAAACGACGGTAACTATGGCTACACCTTC
v_gene: TRBV4-1; d_gene: NA; abundance: once; j_gene: TRBJ2-4; CDR3aa: CASSRDLALPKNIQYF; CDR3nt: TGCGCCAGCAGCCGAGACTTAGCCCTCCCCAAAAACATTCAGTACTTC
v_gene: TRBV21-1; d_gene: NA; abundance: NA; j_gene: TRBJ1-3; CDR3aa: CASSAQGRSGNTIYF; CDR3nt: TGTGCCAGCAGCGCACAGGGTAGGAGTGGAAACACCATATATTTT
v_gene: TRBV27; d_gene: TRBD1; abundance: NA; j_gene: TRBJ1-1; CDR3aa: CASAGTGASYTEAFF; CDR3nt: TGTGCCAGCGCCGGGACAGGGGCGTCCTACACTGAAGCTTTCTTT
v_gene: TRBV20-1; d_gene: NA; abundance: NA; j_gene: TRBJ1-1; CDR3aa: CSARALEAFF; CDR3nt: TGCAGTGCTAGAGCCCTTGAAGCTTTCTTT
v_gene: TRBV5-4; d_gene: TRBD1; abundance: NA; j_gene: TRBJ2-2; CDR3aa: CASSLRQGGTGELFF; CDR3nt: TGTGCCAGCAGCTTAAGACAGGGTGGCACCGGGGAGCTGTTTTTT
v_gene: TRBV9; d_gene: NA; abundance: NA; j_gene: TRBJ2-5; CDR3aa: CASSVGRGSPQETQYF; CDR3nt: TGTGCCAGCAGCGTAGGTCGGGGTTCCCCCCAAGAGACCCAGTACTTC
v_gene: TRBV30; d_gene: TRBD1; abundance: NA; j_gene: TRBJ1-2; CDR3aa: CAWSGPLGQGGWKYGYTF; CDR3nt: TGTGCCTGGAGCGGACCCCTAGGACAGGGAGGATGGAAATATGGCTACACCTTC
v_gene: TRBV7-2; d_gene: NA; abundance: NA; j_gene: TRBJ2-7; CDR3aa: CASSLARGGGTYEQYF; CDR3nt: TGTGCCAGCAGCTTAGCGCGAGGTGGGGGGACCTACGAGCAGTACTTC
v_gene: TRBV7-9; d_gene: NA; abundance: NA; j_gene: TRBJ2-3; CDR3aa: CASSLGPAVSTDTQYF; CDR3nt: TGTGCCAGCAGCTTGGGACCCGCCGTAAGCACAGATACGCAGTATTTT
v_gene: TRBV12-5; d_gene: NA; abundance: NA; j_gene: TRBJ1-5; CDR3aa: CASDRGGGSNQPQHF; CDR3nt: TGTGCTAGTGATCGAGGGGGGGGTAGCAATCAGCCCCAGCATTTT
v_gene: TRBV19; d_gene: NA; abundance: NA; j_gene: TRBJ1-2; CDR3aa: CASSITAGAGGYTF; CDR3nt: TGTGCCAGTAGTATAACTGCGGGGGCTGGGGGCTACACCTTC
v_gene: TRBV27; d_gene: NA; abundance: NA; j_gene: TRBJ2-1; CDR3aa: CASSLQLRGAGNEQFF; CDR3nt: TGTGCCAGCAGTTTGCAACTCAGGGGCGCCGGCAATGAGCAGTTCTTC
v_gene: TRBV7-2; d_gene: NA; abundance: NA; j_gene: TRBJ1-6; CDR3aa: CASRKNPSSYNSPLHF; CDR3nt: TGTGCCAGCAGAAAAAACCCGAGCTCCTATAATTCACCCCTCCACTTT
v_gene: TRBV18; d_gene: TRBD2; abundance: once; j_gene: TRBJ2-5; CDR3aa: CASSRGTSGEQETQYF; CDR3nt: TGTGCCAGCTCACGCGGGACTAGCGGGGAGCAAGAGACCCAGTACTTC
v_gene: TRBV29-1; d_gene: NA; abundance: NA; j_gene: TRBJ1-4; CDR3aa: CSVARAEGEKLFF; CDR3nt: TGCAGCGTAGCTCGGGCGGAAGGTGAAAAACTGTTTTTT
v_gene: TRBV18; d_gene: NA; abundance: NA; j_gene: TRBJ1-1; CDR3aa: CASSPTSGGEAFF; CDR3nt: TGTGCCAGCTCACCGACGTCAGGCGGTGAAGCTTTCTTT
v_gene: TRBV28; d_gene: NA; abundance: NA; j_gene: TRBJ1-4; CDR3aa: CASSYHDGSEKLFF; CDR3nt: TGTGCCAGCAGTTACCACGACGGAAGTGAAAAACTGTTTTTT
v_gene: TRBV20-1; d_gene: NA; abundance: few; j_gene: TRBJ1-1; CDR3aa: CSAIRIAEAFF; CDR3nt: TGCAGTGCGATACGAATAGCTGAAGCTTTCTTT
v_gene: TRBV5-3; d_gene: NA; abundance: NA; j_gene: TRBJ2-3; CDR3aa: CASSLRTDTQYF; CDR3nt: TGTGCCAGCAGCTTGCGGACAGATACGCAGTATTTT
v_gene: TRBV7-9; d_gene: NA; abundance: NA; j_gene: TRBJ2-5; CDR3aa: CASSPILLTTLGTQYF; CDR3nt: TGTGCCAGCAGCCCCATTCTCCTTACTACATTGGGGACCCAGTACTTC
v_gene: TRBV19; d_gene: TRBD1; abundance: NA; j_gene: TRBJ2-7; CDR3aa: CASSIRQGPYEQYF; CDR3nt: TGTGCCAGTAGTATCCGACAGGGGCCCTACGAGCAGTACTTC
v_gene: TRBV7-6; d_gene: TRBD2; abundance: NA; j_gene: TRBJ2-1; CDR3aa: CASSFILAGALNEQFF; CDR3nt: TGTGCCAGCAGCTTTATTCTAGCGGGAGCACTCAATGAGCAGTTCTTC
v_gene: TRBV28; d_gene: TRBD1; abundance: few; j_gene: TRBJ1-1; CDR3aa: CASGRQGMNTEAFF; CDR3nt: TGTGCCAGCGGGAGACAGGGTATGAACACTGAAGCTTTCTTT
v_gene: TRBV6-6; d_gene: TRBD1; abundance: NA; j_gene: TRBJ1-2; CDR3aa: CASRLQGDYGYTF; CDR3nt: TGTGCCAGCAGGCTTCAGGGGGACTATGGCTACACCTTC
v_gene: TRBV7-2; d_gene: NA; abundance: few; j_gene: TRBJ1-4; CDR3aa: CASSLATDPRANEKLFF; CDR3nt: TGTGCCAGCAGCTTAGCCACAGACCCCCGGGCTAATGAAAAACTGTTTTTT
v_gene: TRBV5-5; d_gene: NA; abundance: few; j_gene: TRBJ1-5; CDR3aa: CASSLGGTSNQPQHF; CDR3nt: TGTGCCAGCAGCTTGGGAGGGACGAGCAATCAGCCCCAGCATTTT
v_gene: TRBV5-1; d_gene: TRBD1; abundance: NA; j_gene: TRBJ1-2; CDR3aa: CASSTGQGKVSDGYTF; CDR3nt: TGCGCCAGCAGCACCGGACAGGGAAAGGTTTCTGATGGCTACACCTTC
v_gene: TRBV6-5; d_gene: TRBD2; abundance: NA; j_gene: TRBJ2-7; CDR3aa: CASSSGLAGGVGEQYF; CDR3nt: TGTGCCAGCAGTTCAGGACTAGCGGGGGGAGTTGGCGAGCAGTACTTC
v_gene: TRBV6-4; d_gene: TRBD1; abundance: NA; j_gene: TRBJ2-7; CDR3aa: CASSGGDRGRFDYVDEQYF; CDR3nt: TGTGCCAGCAGTGGGGGGGACAGGGGGCGGTTTGACTACGTGGACGAGCAGTACTTC
v_gene: TRBV6-6; d_gene: NA; abundance: NA; j_gene: TRBJ2-7; CDR3aa: CASSSGTVTYEQYF; CDR3nt: TGTGCCAGCAGTTCGGGGACGGTCACCTACGAGCAGTACTTC
v_gene: TRBV29-1; d_gene: NA; abundance: few; j_gene: TRBJ1-1; CDR3aa: CSVLRLDTEAFF; CDR3nt: TGCAGCGTTTTGAGGTTGGACACTGAAGCTTTCTTT
v_gene: TRBV4-3; d_gene: NA; abundance: once; j_gene: TRBJ2-5; CDR3aa: CASSQGGPRGGHETQYF; CDR3nt: TGCGCCAGCAGCCAAGGTGGCCCGAGGGGGGGCCACGAGACCCAGTACTTC
v_gene: TRBV18; d_gene: NA; abundance: once; j_gene: TRBJ2-3; CDR3aa: CASSPSVTGTDTQYF; CDR3nt: TGTGCCAGCTCACCCTCGGTTACGGGCACAGATACGCAGTATTTT
v_gene: TRBV7-3; d_gene: TRBD2; abundance: NA; j_gene: TRBJ2-1; CDR3aa: CASRRRLAGNNEQFF; CDR3nt: TGTGCCAGCAGGAGGCGACTAGCGGGAAACAATGAGCAGTTCTTC
v_gene: TRBV19; d_gene: TRBD1; abundance: once; j_gene: TRBJ2-7; CDR3aa: CASSIRQGSYEQYF; CDR3nt: TGTGCCAGTAGTATCAGACAGGGCTCCTACGAGCAGTACTTC
v_gene: TRBV5-1; d_gene: NA; abundance: few; j_gene: TRBJ1-3; CDR3aa: CASSFLDTIYF; CDR3nt: TGCGCCAGCAGCTTTCTGGACACCATATATTTT
v_gene: TRBV30; d_gene: NA; abundance: NA; j_gene: TRBJ2-7; CDR3aa: CAWSDSQPYEQYF; CDR3nt: TGTGCCTGGAGCGATTCCCAGCCCTACGAGCAGTACTTC
v_gene: TRBV5-1; d_gene: NA; abundance: NA; j_gene: TRBJ1-6; CDR3aa: CASSGGTRHNSPLHF; CDR3nt: TGCGCCAGCAGCGGAGGGACACGCCATAATTCACCCCTCCACTTT
v_gene: TRBV5-4; d_gene: TRBD2; abundance: NA; j_gene: TRBJ2-2; CDR3aa: CASSLDSGRNTGELFF; CDR3nt: TGTGCCAGCAGCTTGGATAGCGGGAGGAACACCGGGGAGCTGTTTTTT
v_gene: TRBV7-9; d_gene: TRBD1; abundance: NA; j_gene: TRBJ2-7; CDR3aa: CASSLGYRDRAPYEQYF; CDR3nt: TGTGCCAGCAGCTTAGGTTACCGGGACAGGGCCCCATACGAGCAGTACTTC
v_gene: TRBV7-2; d_gene: NA; abundance: NA; j_gene: TRBJ1-2; CDR3aa: CASSLDRVYGYTF; CDR3nt: TGTGCCAGCAGCTTAGACAGGGTCTACGGCTACACCTTC
v_gene: TRBV5-6; d_gene: NA; abundance: NA; j_gene: TRBJ1-2; CDR3aa: CASSLGSLGYGYTF; CDR3nt: TGTGCCAGCAGCTTGGGCAGCTTGGGGTATGGCTACACCTTC
v_gene: TRBV6-1; d_gene: NA; abundance: NA; j_gene: TRBJ1-3; CDR3aa: CASSPGVPNTIYF; CDR3nt: TGTGCCAGCAGCCCCGGGGTACCGAACACCATATATTTT
v_gene: TRBV7-3; d_gene: NA; abundance: once; j_gene: TRBJ2-1; CDR3aa: CASSRGDGSYNEQFF; CDR3nt: TGTGCCAGCAGCCGCGGTGACGGCTCCTACAATGAGCAGTTCTTC
v_gene: TRBV30; d_gene: NA; abundance: NA; j_gene: TRBJ2-1; CDR3aa: CAWSPQSLSGAQYNEQFF; CDR3nt: TGTGCCTGGAGTCCACAATCCCTTTCGGGGGCCCAATACAATGAGCAGTTCTTC
v_gene: TRBV29-1; d_gene: NA; abundance: NA; j_gene: TRBJ2-5; CDR3aa: CSVVLWETQYF; CDR3nt: TGCAGCGTAGTGTTGTGGGAGACCCAGTACTTC
v_gene: TRBV14; d_gene: TRBD2; abundance: NA; j_gene: TRBJ2-1; CDR3aa: CASSPGLAGGPSYNEQFF; CDR3nt: TGTGCCAGCAGCCCGGGACTAGCGGGGGGCCCCTCCTACAATGAGCAGTTCTTC
v_gene: TRBV7-9; d_gene: NA; abundance: NA; j_gene: TRBJ1-4; CDR3aa: CASTGRGIKLFF; CDR3nt: TGTGCCAGCACGGGCCGGGGCATAAAACTGTTTTTT
v_gene: TRBV19; d_gene: NA; abundance: few; j_gene: TRBJ2-7; CDR3aa: CASKGPGLTEQYF; CDR3nt: TGTGCCAGTAAGGGGCCAGGGTTGACCGAGCAGTACTTC
v_gene: TRBV6-6; d_gene: TRBD2; abundance: few; j_gene: TRBJ2-1; CDR3aa: CASSPPQRGIGEQFF; CDR3nt: TGTGCCAGCAGTCCCCCTCAGCGGGGGATTGGAGAGCAGTTCTTC
v_gene: TRBV6-5; d_gene: TRBD2; abundance: NA; j_gene: TRBJ2-2; CDR3aa: CASSYFREGPGELFF; CDR3nt: TGTGCCAGCAGTTACTTCAGGGAGGGCCCCGGGGAGCTGTTTTTT
v_gene: TRBV7-2; d_gene: NA; abundance: NA; j_gene: TRBJ1-4; CDR3aa: CASSPDGTSNEKLFF; CDR3nt: TGTGCCAGCAGCCCGGACGGCACCTCTAATGAAAAACTGTTTTTT
v_gene: TRBV19; d_gene: NA; abundance: once; j_gene: TRBJ2-5; CDR3aa: CASRGLGETQYF; CDR3nt: TGTGCCAGTAGGGGACTCGGGGAGACCCAGTACTTC
v_gene: TRBV11-2; d_gene: TRBD2; abundance: NA; j_gene: TRBJ2-5; CDR3aa: CASSSLPLAGVIQETQYF; CDR3nt: TGTGCCAGCAGCTCCCTACCTCTAGCGGGAGTCATCCAAGAGACCCAGTACTTC
v_gene: TRBV9; d_gene: NA; abundance: NA; j_gene: TRBJ2-7; CDR3aa: CASSKSGDSGEQYF; CDR3nt: TGTGCCAGCAGCAAATCGGGAGATTCGGGCGAGCAGTACTTC